Below, one TCR beta chain is given with its context. What it recognizes is unknown. Just one base apart from a much larger clone, this may be a read error. Out of unsorted whole blood came the blood RNA, and germline DNA was extracted as well. There were only treatment-naive patients, all with chronic HBV infection. The sample originates from a study of tumor-infiltrating lymphocytes in primary liver carcinoma. The wider study: All lesions had stage T1-T3 N0M0 and roughly 4 to 11 cm widths. Study results and limitations: Tumor region pairs overlapped more than did tumor-adjacent and tumor-blood pairs.

The germline CDR1 and CDR2 sequences are MGHRA and YSYEKL. This CDR3 is 14 amino acids long. Total RNA (around 510 ng) served as template for TCR beta cDNA synthesis primed by a constant-region primer. Sequencing libraries for TCR beta derived from three nested multiplex PCR rounds that used slightly modified ARM-PCR. PCR rounds one and two used TRBV1-TRBV30 forward primers with a C-beta reverse primer for about 9 cycles each. Using its own MiXCR run on the multiplex PCR reads, TCRdb lists one record per CDR3 protein. Of 320,000 or so distinct CDR3 sequences detected, around three fifths appear once; the ten largest clones hold roughly 9%.

The sequencing sample was made of peripheral blood. V gene TRBV4-1 combines with J gene TRBJ2-1; D unresolved. The receptor's source is a man aged 35 to 55 with primary liver carcinoma and hepatitis B virus infection. The CDR3 loop reads CAGSPRRNNNEQFF. The CDR3 bases are TGCGCCGGCAGCCCAAGACGTAACAACAATGAGCAGTTCTTC.